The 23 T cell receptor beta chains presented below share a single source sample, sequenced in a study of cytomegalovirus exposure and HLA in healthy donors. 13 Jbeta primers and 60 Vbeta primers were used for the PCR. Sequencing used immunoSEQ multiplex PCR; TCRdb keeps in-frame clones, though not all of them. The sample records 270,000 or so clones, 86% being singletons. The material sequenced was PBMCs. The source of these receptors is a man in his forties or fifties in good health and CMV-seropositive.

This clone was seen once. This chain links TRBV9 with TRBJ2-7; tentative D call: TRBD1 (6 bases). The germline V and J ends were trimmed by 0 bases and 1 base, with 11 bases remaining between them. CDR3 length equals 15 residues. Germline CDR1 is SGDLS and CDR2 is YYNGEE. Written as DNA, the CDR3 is TGTGCCAGCAGCGTAGGTGGGACACCTTCCTACGAGCAGTACTTC. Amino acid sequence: CASSVGGTPSYEQYF.

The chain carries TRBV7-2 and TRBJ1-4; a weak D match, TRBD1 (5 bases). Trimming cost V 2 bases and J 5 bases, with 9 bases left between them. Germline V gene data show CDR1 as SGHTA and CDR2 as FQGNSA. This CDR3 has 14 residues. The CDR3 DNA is TGTGCCAGCAGCTTACGCAGGGCCAATGAAAAACTGTTTTTT. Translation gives CASSLRRANEKLFF.

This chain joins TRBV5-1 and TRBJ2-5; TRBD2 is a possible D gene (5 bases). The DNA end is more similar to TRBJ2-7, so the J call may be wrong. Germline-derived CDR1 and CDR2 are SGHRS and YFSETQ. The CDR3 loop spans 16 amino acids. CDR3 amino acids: CASSAGGELSSYEQYF. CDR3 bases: TGCGCCAGCAGCGCCGGAGGAGAGCTATCCTCCTACGAGCAGTACTTC.

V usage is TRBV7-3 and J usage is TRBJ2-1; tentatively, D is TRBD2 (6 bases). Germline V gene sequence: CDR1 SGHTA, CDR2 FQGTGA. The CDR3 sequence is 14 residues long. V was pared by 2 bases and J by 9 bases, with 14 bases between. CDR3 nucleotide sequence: TGTGCCAGCAGCTTAGTTGGAGAGGAGGGTGAGCAGTTCTTC. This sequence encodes CASSLVGEEGEQFF.

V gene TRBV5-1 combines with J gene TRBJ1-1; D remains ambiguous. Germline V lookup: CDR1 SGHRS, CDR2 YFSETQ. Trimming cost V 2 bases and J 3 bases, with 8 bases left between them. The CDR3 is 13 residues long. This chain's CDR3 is CASSFSSDTEAFF. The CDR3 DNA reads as TGCGCCAGCAGCTTTTCTTCTGACACTGAAGCTTTCTTT.

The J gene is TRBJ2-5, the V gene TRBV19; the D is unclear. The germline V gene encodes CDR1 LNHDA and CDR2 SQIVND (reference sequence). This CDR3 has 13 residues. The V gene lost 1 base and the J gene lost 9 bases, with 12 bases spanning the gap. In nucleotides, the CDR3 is TGTGCCAGTAGTATAGGGGCCCAGATGGCCCAGTACTTC. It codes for CASSIGAQMAQYF.

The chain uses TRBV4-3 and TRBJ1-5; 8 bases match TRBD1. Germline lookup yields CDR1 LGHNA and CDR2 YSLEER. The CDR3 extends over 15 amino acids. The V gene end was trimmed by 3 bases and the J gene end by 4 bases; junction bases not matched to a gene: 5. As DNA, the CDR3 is TGCGCCAGCAGCCAGGACAGGGATCTGAATCAGCCCCAGCATTTT. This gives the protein CASSQDRDLNQPQHF.

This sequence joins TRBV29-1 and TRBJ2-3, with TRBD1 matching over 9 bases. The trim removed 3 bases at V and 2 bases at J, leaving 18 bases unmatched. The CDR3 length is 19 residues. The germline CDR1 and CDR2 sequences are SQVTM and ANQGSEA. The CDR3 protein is CSVDRQGGASDRFTDTQYF. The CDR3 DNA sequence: TGCAGCGTTGACCGACAGGGGGGGGCCAGCGACAGATTCACAGATACGCAGTATTTT.

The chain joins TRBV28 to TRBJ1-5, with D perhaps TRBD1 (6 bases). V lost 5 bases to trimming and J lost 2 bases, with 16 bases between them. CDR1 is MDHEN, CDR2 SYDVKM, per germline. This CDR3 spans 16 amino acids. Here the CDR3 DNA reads TGTGCCAGCAGTCAGTCACAGGGAGGGGGCAATCAGCCCCAGCATTTT. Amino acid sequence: CASSQSQGGGNQPQHF. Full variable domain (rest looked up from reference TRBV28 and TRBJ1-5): DVKVTQSSRYLVKRTGEKVFLECVQDMDHENMFWYRQDPGLGLRLIYFSYDVKMKEKGDIPEGYSVSREKKERFSLILESASTNQTSMYLCASSQSQGGGNQPQHFGDGTRLSIL.

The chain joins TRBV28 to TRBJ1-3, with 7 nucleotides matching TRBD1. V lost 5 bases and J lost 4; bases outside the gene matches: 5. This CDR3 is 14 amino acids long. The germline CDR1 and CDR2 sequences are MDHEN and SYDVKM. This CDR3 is CASSHPGQGNTIYF. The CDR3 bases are TGTGCCAGCAGTCATCCGGGACAGGGAAACACCATATATTTT.

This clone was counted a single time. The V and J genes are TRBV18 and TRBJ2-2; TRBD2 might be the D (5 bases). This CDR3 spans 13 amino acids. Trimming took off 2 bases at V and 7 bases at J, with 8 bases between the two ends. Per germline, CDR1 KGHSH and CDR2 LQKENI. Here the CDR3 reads CASSPEGSGELFF. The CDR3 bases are TGTGCCAGCTCACCAGAGGGAAGCGGGGAGCTGTTTTTT.

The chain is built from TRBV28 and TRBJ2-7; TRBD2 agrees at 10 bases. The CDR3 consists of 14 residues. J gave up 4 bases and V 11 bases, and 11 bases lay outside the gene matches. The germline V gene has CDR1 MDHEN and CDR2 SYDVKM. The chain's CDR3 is CAARLAGESYEQYF. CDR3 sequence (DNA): TGTGCCGCCCGGCTAGCGGGAGAGTCGTACGAGCAGTACTTC. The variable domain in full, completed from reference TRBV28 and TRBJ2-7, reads DVKVTQSSRYLVKRTGEKVFLECVQDMDHENMFWYRQDPGLGLRLIYFSYDVKMKEKGDIPEGYSVSREKKERFSLILESASTNQTSMYLCAARLAGESYEQYFGPGTRLTVT.

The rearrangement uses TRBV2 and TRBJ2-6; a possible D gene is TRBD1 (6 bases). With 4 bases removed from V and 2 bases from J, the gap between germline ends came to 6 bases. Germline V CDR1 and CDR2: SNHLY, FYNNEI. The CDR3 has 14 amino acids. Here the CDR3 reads CASSGTAGANVLTF. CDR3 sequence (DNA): TGTGCCAGCAGTGGGACAGCTGGGGCCAACGTCCTGACTTTC.

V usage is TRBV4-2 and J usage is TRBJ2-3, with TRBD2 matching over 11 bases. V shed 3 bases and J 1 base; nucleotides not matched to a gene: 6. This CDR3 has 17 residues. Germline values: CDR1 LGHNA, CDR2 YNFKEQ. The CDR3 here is CASSQTGTSGGTDTQYF. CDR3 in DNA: TGTGCCAGCAGCCAGACCGGGACTAGCGGAGGCACAGATACGCAGTATTTT.

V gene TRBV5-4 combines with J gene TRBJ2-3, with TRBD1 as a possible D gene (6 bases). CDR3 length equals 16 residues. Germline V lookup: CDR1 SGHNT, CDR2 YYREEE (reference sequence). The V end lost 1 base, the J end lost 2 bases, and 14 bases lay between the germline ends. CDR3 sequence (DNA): TGTGCCAGCAGCTTGATGCCAGGGGTCCTCACAGATACGCAGTATTTT. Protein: CASSLMPGVLTDTQYF.

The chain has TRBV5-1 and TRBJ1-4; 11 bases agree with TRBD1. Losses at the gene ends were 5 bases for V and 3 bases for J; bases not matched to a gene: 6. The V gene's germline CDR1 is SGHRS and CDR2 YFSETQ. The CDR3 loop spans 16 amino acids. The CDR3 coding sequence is TGCGCCAGCAGTTTCGGACAGGGGGCTTCTAATGAAAAACTGTTTTTT. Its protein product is CASSFGQGASNEKLFF.

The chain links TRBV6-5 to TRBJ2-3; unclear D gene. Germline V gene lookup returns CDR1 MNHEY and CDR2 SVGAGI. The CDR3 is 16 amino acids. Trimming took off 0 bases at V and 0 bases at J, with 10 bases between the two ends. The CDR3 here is CASSYSSGSSTDTQYF. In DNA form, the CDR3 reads TGTGCCAGCAGTTACTCGAGTGGTTCTAGCACAGATACGCAGTATTTT.

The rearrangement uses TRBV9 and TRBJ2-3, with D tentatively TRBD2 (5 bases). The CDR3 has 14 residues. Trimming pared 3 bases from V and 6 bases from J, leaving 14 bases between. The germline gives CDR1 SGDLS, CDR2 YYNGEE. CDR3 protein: CASSARPGSDTQYF. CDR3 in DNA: TGTGCCAGCAGCGCCCGTCCGGGGTCTGATACGCAGTATTTT. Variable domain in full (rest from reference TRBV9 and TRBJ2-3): DSGVTQTPKHLITATGQRVTLRCSPRSGDLSVYWYQQSLDQGLQFLIQYYNGEERAKGNILERFSAQQFPDLHSELNLSSLELGDSALYFCASSARPGSDTQYFGPGTRLTVL.

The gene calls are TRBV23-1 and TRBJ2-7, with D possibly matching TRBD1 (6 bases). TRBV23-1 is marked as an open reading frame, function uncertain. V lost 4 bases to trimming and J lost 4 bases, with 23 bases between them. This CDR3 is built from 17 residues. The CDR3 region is CASSLWTAITSSYEQYF. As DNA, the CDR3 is TGCGCCAGCAGTCTATGGACAGCCATAACATCCAGTTACGAGCAGTACTTC.

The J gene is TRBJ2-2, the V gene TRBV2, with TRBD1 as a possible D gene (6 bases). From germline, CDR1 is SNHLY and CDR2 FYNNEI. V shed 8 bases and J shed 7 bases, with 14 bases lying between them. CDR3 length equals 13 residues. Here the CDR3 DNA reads TGTGCCAGCCGGCAAGGGGGAATCGGGGAGCTGTTTTTT. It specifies CASRQGGIGELFF.

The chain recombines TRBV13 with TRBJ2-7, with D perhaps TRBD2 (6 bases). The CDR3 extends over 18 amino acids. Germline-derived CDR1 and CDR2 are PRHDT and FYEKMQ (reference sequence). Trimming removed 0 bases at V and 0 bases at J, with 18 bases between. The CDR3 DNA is TGTGCCAGCAGCTTAGGCCATGGGGGAGGCCCTAGCTCCTACGAGCAGTACTTC. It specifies CASSLGHGGGPSSYEQYF.

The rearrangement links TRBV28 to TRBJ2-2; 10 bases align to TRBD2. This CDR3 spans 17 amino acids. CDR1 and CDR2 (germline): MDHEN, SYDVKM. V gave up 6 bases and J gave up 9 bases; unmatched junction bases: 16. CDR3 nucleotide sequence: TGTGCCAGCAGGGGGGGGCGGGCTAGCGGGAGAATTCGGGAGCTGTTTTTT. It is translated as CASRGGRASGRIRELFF.

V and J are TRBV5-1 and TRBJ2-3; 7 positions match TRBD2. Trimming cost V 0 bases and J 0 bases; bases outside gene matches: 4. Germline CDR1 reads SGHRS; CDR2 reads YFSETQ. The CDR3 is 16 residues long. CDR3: CASSLASGISTDTQYF. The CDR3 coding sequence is TGCGCCAGCAGCTTGGCCAGCGGGATTAGCACAGATACGCAGTATTTT.